The next 25 T cell receptor beta chains were all read from a single sample in a study of blood T cell repertoires in COVID-19. Repertoires were generated with immunoSEQ multiplex PCR, while TCRdb's copy carries only in-frame clones and drops some. The table shows roughly 250,000 clones, with approximately 85% occurring only once. The sequenced material came from peripheral blood. The receptors derive from a woman between 55 and 75 years old with active or convalescent COVID-19.

Worth noting for this clone: Other DNA sequences in the same sample also yield this CDR3. This rearrangement joins TRBV6-5 to TRBJ1-1; TRBD1 might be the D (5 bases). V was shortened by 5 bases and J by 2 bases, with 9 bases between the two germline ends. This CDR3 has 13 amino acids. The germline gives CDR1 MNHEY, CDR2 SVGAGI. CDR3 in DNA: TGTGCCAGCAGTCTTCAGGGCAACACTGAAGCTTTCTTT. Amino acid sequence: CASSLQGNTEAFF.

The chain is built from TRBV10-3 and TRBJ2-5; 13 bases line up with TRBD2. J gave up 5 bases and V 4 bases, and 4 bases lay outside the gene matches. Germline lookup yields CDR1 ENHRY and CDR2 SYGVKD. The CDR3 runs to 15 residues. CDR3: CAISATSGGAETQYF. CDR3 in DNA: TGTGCCATCAGTGCAACTAGCGGGGGGGCGGAGACCCAGTACTTC.

The gene calls are TRBV2 and TRBJ2-1; weak D call: TRBD2 (5 bases). The CDR3 covers 16 residues. The germline V and J ends were trimmed by 4 bases and 1 base, with 14 bases remaining between them. Germline V gene sequence: CDR1 SNHLY, CDR2 FYNNEI. The CDR3 bases are TGTGCCAGCAGTGGTGACGGACGGGGATCCTACAATGAGCAGTTCTTC. Its translation is CASSGDGRGSYNEQFF.

This clone was recorded once. This rearrangement joins TRBV11-2 to TRBJ2-7, with D perhaps matching TRBD2 (6 bases). CDR1 is SGHAT and CDR2 is FQNNGV in the germline V gene. This CDR3 has 15 amino acids. The V end lost 5 bases, the J end lost 2 bases, and 16 bases lay between the germline ends. The CDR3, as DNA: TGTGCCAGCAGCACTAGTGGAGGGGAGGCCTACGAGCAGTACTTC. Translation gives CASSTSGGEAYEQYF. Combining the CDR3 with reference TRBV11-2 and TRBJ2-7 gives the whole variable domain EAGVAQSPRYKIIEKRQSVAFWCNPISGHATLYWYQQILGQGPKLLIQFQNNGVVDDSQLPKDRFSAERLKGVDSTLKIQPAKLEDSAVYLCASSTSGGEAYEQYFGPGTRLTVT.

V usage is TRBV9 and J usage is TRBJ1-1; TRBD1 matches at 8 bases. V was pared by 0 bases and J by 10 bases, with 20 bases of the junction left unmatched. This CDR3 comprises 18 residues. Germline CDR1 reads SGDLS; CDR2 reads YYNGEE. In nucleotides, the CDR3 is TGTGCCAGCAGCGTAGATCCGCGCGTGGACAGGGAAGGAGGAGGAGCTTTCTTT. It is translated as CASSVDPRVDREGGGAFF. The variable domain in full, with the rest retrieved from reference TRBV9 and TRBJ1-1, is DSGVTQTPKHLITATGQRVTLRCSPRSGDLSVYWYQQSLDQGLQFLIQYYNGEERAKGNILERFSAQQFPDLHSELNLSSLELGDSALYFCASSVDPRVDREGGGAFFGQGTRLTVV.

The chain uses TRBV2 and TRBJ2-1, with TRBD2 matching over 12 bases. The germline V gene encodes CDR1 SNHLY and CDR2 FYNNEI. CDR3 size: 14 residues. J gave up 11 bases and V 6 bases, and 8 bases lay outside the gene matches. The CDR3 nucleotides are TGTGCCAGCAGGCGCACTAGCGGGGGGTCTCAGCAGTTCTTC. As protein: CASRRTSGGSQQFF.

The chain links TRBV6-1 to TRBJ1-6, with D perhaps matching TRBD1 (6 bases). This CDR3 has 13 amino acids. V lost 2 bases and J 17 bases, leaving 16 bases between the germline ends. CDR1 is MNHNS, CDR2 SASEGT, per germline. CDR3 nucleotides: TGTGCCAGCAGTGAATGGGGCGGGGGCCGGTTCCACTTT. Translating gives CASSEWGGGRFHF.

CDR3 in amino acids: CASSLFPQGLTYNEQFF. CDR3 in DNA: TGTGCCAGCAGTTTATTCCCGCAGGGTCTAACCTACAATGAGCAGTTCTTC. The J gene is TRBJ2-1, the V gene TRBV27, with D perhaps TRBD1 (5 bases). The CDR3 covers 17 residues. Germline V gene sequence: CDR1 MNHEY, CDR2 SMNVEV (reference sequence). V was cut by 1 base and J by 2 bases, with 15 bases left in between.

In this sample, this clone turned up once. The V gene is TRBV7-8, the J gene TRBJ2-5; possibly TRBD2 for D (6 bases). The CDR3 totals 15 residues. V dropped 2 bases and J dropped 5 bases, with 15 bases sitting between them. Germline V CDR1 and CDR2: SGHVS, FQNEAQ. The CDR3: CASSLRRDSRETQYF. The CDR3 nucleotides read TGTGCCAGCAGCTTAAGACGGGACTCACGCGAGACCCAGTACTTC. The full variable domain, with the rest looked up from reference TRBV7-8 and TRBJ2-5, is GAGVSQSPRYKVAKRGQDVALRCDPISGHVSLFWYQQALGQGPEFLTYFQNEAQLDKSGLPSDRFFAERPEGSVSTLKIQRTQQEDSAVYLCASSLRRDSRETQYFGPGTRLLVL.

This clone was recorded a few times. The chain employs TRBV18 and TRBJ1-2, with D possibly being TRBD1 (6 bases). The length of the CDR3 is 15 residues. V dropped 3 bases and J dropped 2 bases, with 13 bases sitting between them. Germline V CDR1 and CDR2: KGHSH, LQKENI. CDR3 sequence: CASSPRDTSNYGYTF. The CDR3 DNA reads TGTGCCAGCTCACCCCGGGACACCTCAAACTATGGCTACACCTTC. The variable domain in full, completed from reference TRBV18 and TRBJ1-2, reads NAGVMQNPRHLVRRRGQEARLRCSPMKGHSHVYWYRQLPEEGLKFMVYLQKENIIDESGMPKERFSAEFPKEGPSILRIQQVVRGDSAAYFCASSPRDTSNYGYTFGSGTRLTVV.

V is TRBV10-1 and J is TRBJ2-3; possible D gene TRBD2, 7 bases. Trimming shortened V by 3 bases and J by 4 bases, and 14 bases separated the two germline ends. CDR1 and CDR2 (germline): WNHNN, SYGVQD (reference sequence). The CDR3 has 15 residues. The CDR3 coding sequence is TGCGCCAGCAGTGATGGGGGGGGCCGGGCAGATACGCAGTATTTT. The encoded protein is CASSDGGGRADTQYF.

The count of this clone is one. V gene TRBV6-1 combines with J gene TRBJ1-3; 12 bases fit TRBD1. J gave up 1 base and V 4 bases, and 8 bases lay outside the gene matches. This CDR3 contains 18 residues. Germline lookup yields CDR1 MNHNS and CDR2 SASEGT. This chain's CDR3 is CASSVRTGQGASGNTIYF. In DNA form, the CDR3 reads TGTGCCAGCAGTGTCCGTACGGGACAGGGGGCGTCTGGAAACACCATATATTTT.

The genes are TRBV6-2 or TRBV6-3 and TRBJ1-6; 9 positions match TRBD1. The germline V gene encodes CDR1 MNHEY and CDR2 SVGEGT. This CDR3 comprises 17 residues. Germline trimming cut 4 bases from V and 1 base from J; bases unmatched to any gene: 5. CDR3 loop: CASSSYRGRSYNSPLHF. The CDR3 coding sequence is TGTGCCAGCAGTTCGTACAGGGGGCGATCCTATAATTCACCCCTCCACTTT.

This clone was recorded a few times. J is TRBJ1-6 and V is TRBV27; TRBD1 is a possible D gene (6 bases). The V end was cut by 5 bases, the J end by 9 bases, with 14 bases between. This CDR3 is built from 14 residues. The germline gives CDR1 MNHEY, CDR2 SMNVEV (reference sequence). This CDR3 reads CASSLNREGSPLHF. The CDR3 coding sequence is TGTGCCAGCAGTCTAAACAGGGAAGGTTCACCCCTCCACTTT.

Points on this clone: This specimen includes other DNA sequences encoding the same CDR3. The V and J genes are TRBV7-9 and TRBJ2-5; a possible D gene is TRBD1 (6 bases). The CDR3 length is 15 residues. The germline gives CDR1 SEHNR, CDR2 FQNEAQ (reference sequence). V gave up 0 bases and J gave up 1 base, with 9 bases separating them. CDR3 region: CASSLAVGGQETQYF. The CDR3 DNA follows: TGTGCCAGCAGCTTAGCGGTAGGGGGCCAAGAGACCCAGTACTTC.

V and J are TRBV5-1 and TRBJ1-6, with 7 bases lining up with TRBD1. V shed 4 bases and J 7 bases; nucleotides not matched to a gene: 11. The length of the CDR3 is 16 residues. CDR1 is SGHRS, CDR2 YFSETQ, per germline. As DNA, the CDR3 is TGCGCCAGCAGCCCCCAGGGGGGAATGGGGAATTCACCCCTCCACTTT. This encodes CASSPQGGMGNSPLHF.

The V call is TRBV5-1, the J call TRBJ1-1; no reliable D call. This CDR3 comprises 14 residues. The germline V gene encodes CDR1 SGHRS and CDR2 YFSETQ. Trimming removed 4 bases at V and 2 bases at J, with 12 bases between. The CDR3 is CASSPGGPNTEAFF. CDR3 sequence (DNA): TGCGCCAGCAGCCCTGGTGGCCCAAACACTGAAGCTTTCTTT.

This clone occurred a few times. The rearrangement uses TRBV12-2 and TRBJ2-5; the D segment call TRBD2 is taken from the table without a DNA check. TRBV12-2 is a known pseudogene. This CDR3 contains 15 residues. CDR3 in DNA: TGTGCAAGTCGCTTCCGCGGGGGGGTAGAAGAGACCCAGTACTTC. The encoded protein is CASRFRGGVEETQYF.

The chain uses TRBV19 and TRBJ1-3; TRBD1 aligns across 8 bases. This CDR3 has 18 residues. Germline V gene data show CDR1 as LNHDA and CDR2 as SQIVND (reference sequence). V shed 2 bases, J shed 0 bases, and the junction held 9 bases outside the gene matches. The CDR3 DNA follows: TGTGCCAGTAGTATACGGAGGGGGACAGGAACCTCTGGAAACACCATATATTTT. It yields the protein CASSIRRGTGTSGNTIYF. The full variable domain, in which reference TRBV19 and TRBJ1-3 provide the parts outside the CDR3, is DGGITQSPKYLFRKEGQNVTLSCEQNLNHDAMYWYRQDPGQGLRLIYYSQIVNDFQKGDIAEGYSVSREKKESFPLTVTSAQKNPTAFYLCASSIRRGTGTSGNTIYFGEGSWLTVV.

V gene TRBV29-1 combines with J gene TRBJ2-1, with 10 positions matching TRBD1. With 0 bases clipped from V and 2 bases from J, the junction kept 4 bases outside the gene matches. The germline V gene encodes CDR1 SQVTM and CDR2 ANQGSEA. The CDR3 totals 16 residues. This CDR3 reads CSVEDWGQGTYNEQFF. The CDR3 bases are TGCAGCGTTGAAGATTGGGGACAGGGGACCTACAATGAGCAGTTCTTC.

The V call is TRBV5-6, the J call TRBJ1-3; maybe TRBD1 (5 bases). The CDR3 has 14 amino acids. The V and J ends lost 6 bases and 4 bases respectively, with 14 bases between them. Germline V gives CDR1 SGHDT, CDR2 YYEEEE. The CDR3 loop is CASKLGALGNTIYF. CDR3 in DNA: TGTGCCAGCAAGCTTGGGGCCCTCGGAAACACCATATATTTT.

The rearrangement uses TRBV7-2 and TRBJ2-7, with 10 positions matching TRBD2. Germline assignment: CDR1 SGHTA and CDR2 FQGNSA. The V and J ends lost 5 bases and 2 bases, in that order; junction bases with no gene match: 9. This CDR3 contains 16 residues. Here the CDR3 reads CASSPAGGLNAYEQYF. For the CDR3, the DNA is TGTGCCAGCAGCCCAGCGGGAGGGCTGAATGCCTACGAGCAGTACTTC.

The rearrangement links TRBV5-6 to TRBJ1-1; TRBD1 aligns across 8 bases. Germline assignment: CDR1 SGHDT and CDR2 YYEEEE. With V trimmed by 3 bases and J by 7 bases, 2 bases remained unmatched. The CDR3 consists of 12 residues. Here the CDR3 DNA reads TGTGCCAGCAGCTGGGGACAGGATGAAGCTTTCTTT. Protein sequence: CASSWGQDEAFF.

The CDR3 sequence: CSVARGLGEKLFF. The CDR3 region has the DNA TGCAGCGTTGCGAGGGGGCTGGGAGAAAAACTGTTTTTT. The rearrangement uses TRBV29-1 and TRBJ1-4; 7 bases line up with TRBD1. Germline CDR1 is SQVTM and CDR2 is ANQGSEA. The CDR3 is 13 residues long. V was pared by 4 bases and J by 8 bases, with 7 bases of the junction left unmatched.

The CDR3 nucleotides are TGTGCCAGTAGTCTTCGACAGGGGTTTCCCTATAATTCACCCCTCCACTTT. This encodes CASSLRQGFPYNSPLHF. This chain joins TRBV19 and TRBJ1-6; TRBD1 agrees at 8 bases. Trimming at V came to 5 bases and at J to 2 bases, leaving 8 bases not matched to a gene. Looked up from germline, CDR1 is LNHDA and CDR2 is SQIVND (reference sequence). The CDR3 is 17 residues long. The whole variable domain, remainder taken from reference TRBV19 and TRBJ1-6, is DGGITQSPKYLFRKEGQNVTLSCEQNLNHDAMYWYRQDPGQGLRLIYYSQIVNDFQKGDIAEGYSVSREKKESFPLTVTSAQKNPTAFYLCASSLRQGFPYNSPLHFGNGTRLTVT.